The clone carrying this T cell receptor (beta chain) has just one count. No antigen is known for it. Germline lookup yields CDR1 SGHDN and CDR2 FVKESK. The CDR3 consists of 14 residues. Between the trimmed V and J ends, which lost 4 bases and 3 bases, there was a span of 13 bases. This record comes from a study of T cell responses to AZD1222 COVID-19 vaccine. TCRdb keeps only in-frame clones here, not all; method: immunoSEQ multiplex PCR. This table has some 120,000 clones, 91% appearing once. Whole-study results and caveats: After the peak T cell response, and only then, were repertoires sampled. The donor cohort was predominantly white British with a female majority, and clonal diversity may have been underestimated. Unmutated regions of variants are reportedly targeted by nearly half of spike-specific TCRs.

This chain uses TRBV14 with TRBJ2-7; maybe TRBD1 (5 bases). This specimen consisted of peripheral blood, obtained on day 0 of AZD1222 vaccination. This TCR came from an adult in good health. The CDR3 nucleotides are TGTGCCAGCAGCCGGTCAGGGCGAAGCTACGAGCAGTACTTC. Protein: CASSRSGRSYEQYF. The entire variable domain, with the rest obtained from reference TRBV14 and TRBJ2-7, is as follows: EAGVTQFPSHSVIEKGQTVTLRCDPISGHDNLYWYRRVMGKEIKFLLHFVKESKQDESGMPNNRFLAERTGGTYSTLKVQPAELEDSGVYFCASSRSGRSYEQYFGPGTRLTVT.